The source of this T cell receptor (beta chain) is a study of vaccination effects on CD4 cells after COVID-19. General study points: Early post-infection timepoints were absent, and convalescent patients were few. Spike-reactive clones found after vaccination in convalescents were mainly new vaccine-induced clones.

A remark on this clone: Its matching antigen is unknown. The junction departs from germline at one end; a sequencing error may be responsible.

Data came from immunoSEQ multiplex PCR; TCRdb stores just in-frame clones and leaves some out. The sample includes 42,000 or so clones, approximately 70% of them seen just once. Antigen-specific CD4+ T cells were expanded with viral peptide pools in the ViraFEST assay before sequencing. Cultured cells yielded isolated CD4+ T cells after approximately nine days. The infection with SARS-CoV-2 (confirmed by PCR) occurred in this person between March and December 2020. Sequencing used CD4+ T cells from PBMCs cultured with a peptide pool, obtained before COVID-19 vaccination. This clonotype was obtained from a human donor who had a prior SARS-CoV-2 infection.

The DNA of the CDR3 is TGTGCCAGCAGCCAATCGAACCTACGAGCAGTACCTCACTTC. Protein: CASSQSNLRAVPHF. The chain uses TRBV7-2 and TRBJ2-7; no firm D call. Looked up from germline, CDR1 is SGHTA and CDR2 is FQGNSA. There are 14 residues in the CDR3.